This passage covers 9 T cell receptor beta chains from one sample sequenced in a study of regulatory T cells in long-lasting Graves disease. Building of the TCR beta libraries involved iRepertoire HTBI primers and Arm-PCR of CDR3 regions. TCRdb called the multiplex PCR reads again in MiXCR, with one record for every CDR3 protein. This table holds about 430,000 distinct CDR3 sequences, over 12% found once. Stated time point: newly diagnosed GD, antithyroid drugs for less than 3 months. The authors made the TCR library using RNA they extracted from PBMCs. These records were also assigned to another study, of T cells in Graves' hyperthyroidism and ophthalmopathy.

This material consisted of peripheral blood mononuclear cells (PBMCs), taken at new diagnosis, from a patient treated with antithyroid drugs. These receptors were taken from a middle-aged woman with Graves disease.

The chain recombines TRBV11-3 with TRBJ2-3; 12 bases map to TRBD2. Germline V gene sequence: CDR1 SGHNT, CDR2 YENEEA. V dropped 5 bases and J dropped 5; count of bases not matched to a gene: 5. CDR3 length equals 15 residues. The CDR3 here is CASSHRLAGVDTQYF. The CDR3, as DNA: TGTGCCAGCAGCCATCGACTAGCGGGAGTAGATACGCAGTATTTT.

This clonotype was recorded at least ten times. The chain links TRBV7-9 to TRBJ2-1; 16 bases match TRBD2. The CDR3 is 19 residues long. Germline V gene sequence: CDR1 SEHNR, CDR2 FQNEAQ (reference sequence). Unmatched junction bases numbered 6, after V lost 0 bases and J lost 4 bases. CDR3 bases: TGTGCCAGCAGCTTAGCGGAGGGACTAGCGGGAGGGCCATACAATGAGCAGTTCTTC. Its protein product is CASSLAEGLAGGPYNEQFF.

This clonotype was seen more than once but under ten times. The gene calls are TRBV15 and TRBJ2-7; no firm D call. V lost 0 bases to trimming and J lost 6 bases, with 12 bases between them. The CDR3 length is 14 residues. Germline CDR1 LNHNV, CDR2 YYDKDF (reference sequence). The CDR3 here is CATSRDRTNFEQYF. The CDR3 DNA reads TGTGCCACCAGCAGAGATCGAACTAATTTCGAGCAGTACTTC.

DNA for the CDR3: TGTGCCAGCAGCTCCCGGGACCCTGCCACAGATACGCAGTATTTT. It specifies CASSSRDPATDTQYF. J is TRBJ2-3 and V is TRBV13; D is tentatively TRBD1 or TRBD2 (5 bases each). Per the germline V gene, CDR1 is PRHDT and CDR2 is FYEKMQ (reference sequence). CDR3 length: 15 amino acids. V was trimmed by 4 bases and J by 2 bases, leaving 13 bases between them.

This clonotype was detected a few times. The chain couples TRBV5-1 to TRBJ1-4; maybe TRBD1 (5 bases). Germline CDR1 SGHRS, CDR2 YFSETQ. This CDR3 spans 16 amino acids. Trimming removed 0 bases from V and 2 bases from J, with 11 bases in between. The CDR3 nucleotides are TGCGCCAGCAGCTTGGGTCGGGGGAGGACTAATGAAAAACTGTTTTTT. As protein: CASSLGRGRTNEKLFF. The full variable domain, rest sourced from reference TRBV5-1 and TRBJ1-4, is KAGVTQTPRYLIKTRGQQVTLSCSPISGHRSVSWYQQTPGQGLQFLFEYFSETQRNKGNFPGRFSGRQFSNSRSEMNVSTLELGDSALYLCASSLGRGRTNEKLFFGSGTQLSVL.

There are many counts of this clonotype. This chain links TRBV5-1 with TRBJ2-3, with D possibly TRBD2 on 5 matching bases. The V end was cut by 0 bases, the J end by 4 bases, with 9 bases between. This CDR3 has 14 amino acids. The germline V gene has CDR1 SGHRS and CDR2 YFSETQ. This CDR3 is CASSLEEGADTQYF. The CDR3 coding sequence is TGCGCCAGCAGCTTGGAAGAGGGAGCAGATACGCAGTATTTT.

At least ten counts were recorded for this clonotype. J is TRBJ2-7 and V is TRBV30; the D gene is possibly TRBD1 (6 bases). Trimming stripped 6 bases from V and 3 bases from J, with 15 bases between. Germline V lookup: CDR1 GTSNPN, CDR2 SVGIG (reference sequence). This CDR3 region has 13 residues. CDR3 sequence: CACTEQGFYEQYF. CDR3 in DNA: TGTGCCTGCACCGAACAGGGATTCTACGAGCAGTACTTC.

This clonotype appeared many times. The chain employs TRBV11-3 and TRBJ2-7; D is perhaps TRBD1 or TRBD2 (5 bases each). Germline CDR1 is SGHNT and CDR2 is YENEEA. The ends were cut back, 5 bases at V and 0 bases at J, with 11 bases in the middle. The CDR3 has 14 amino acids. The CDR3 spells CASSPRDGSYEQYF. The CDR3 nucleotides read TGTGCCAGCAGCCCCCGGGACGGCTCCTACGAGCAGTACTTC. The variable domain in full, with the rest retrieved from reference TRBV11-3 and TRBJ2-7, is EAGVVQSPRYKIIEKKQPVAFWCNPISGHNTLYWYLQNLGQGPELLIRYENEEAVDDSQLPKDRFSAERLKGVDSTLKIQPAELGDSAVYLCASSPRDGSYEQYFGPGTRLTVT.

In this sample, this clonotype turned up many times. The chain has TRBV12-3 or TRBV12-4 and TRBJ2-2; D is possibly TRBD2 (9 bases). The V end lost 2 bases, the J end lost 8 bases, and 27 bases lay between the germline ends. The CDR3 consists of 19 residues. This CDR3 reads CASSLKRQGASGTKGELFF. DNA for the CDR3: TGTGCCAGCAGTTTAAAACGCCAGGGGGCTAGCGGGACAAAGGGGGAGCTGTTTTTT.